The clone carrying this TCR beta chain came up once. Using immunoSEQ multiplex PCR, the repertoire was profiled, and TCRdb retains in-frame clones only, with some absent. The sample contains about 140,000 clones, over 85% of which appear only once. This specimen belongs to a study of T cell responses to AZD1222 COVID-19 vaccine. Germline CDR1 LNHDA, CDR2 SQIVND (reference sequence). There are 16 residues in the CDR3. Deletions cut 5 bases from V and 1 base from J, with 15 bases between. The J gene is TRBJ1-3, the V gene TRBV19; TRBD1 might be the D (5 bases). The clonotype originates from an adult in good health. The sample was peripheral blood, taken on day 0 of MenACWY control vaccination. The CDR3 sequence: CASSDKGAASGNTIYF. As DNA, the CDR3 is TGTGCCAGTAGTGATAAAGGGGCTGCTTCTGGAAACACCATATATTTT.